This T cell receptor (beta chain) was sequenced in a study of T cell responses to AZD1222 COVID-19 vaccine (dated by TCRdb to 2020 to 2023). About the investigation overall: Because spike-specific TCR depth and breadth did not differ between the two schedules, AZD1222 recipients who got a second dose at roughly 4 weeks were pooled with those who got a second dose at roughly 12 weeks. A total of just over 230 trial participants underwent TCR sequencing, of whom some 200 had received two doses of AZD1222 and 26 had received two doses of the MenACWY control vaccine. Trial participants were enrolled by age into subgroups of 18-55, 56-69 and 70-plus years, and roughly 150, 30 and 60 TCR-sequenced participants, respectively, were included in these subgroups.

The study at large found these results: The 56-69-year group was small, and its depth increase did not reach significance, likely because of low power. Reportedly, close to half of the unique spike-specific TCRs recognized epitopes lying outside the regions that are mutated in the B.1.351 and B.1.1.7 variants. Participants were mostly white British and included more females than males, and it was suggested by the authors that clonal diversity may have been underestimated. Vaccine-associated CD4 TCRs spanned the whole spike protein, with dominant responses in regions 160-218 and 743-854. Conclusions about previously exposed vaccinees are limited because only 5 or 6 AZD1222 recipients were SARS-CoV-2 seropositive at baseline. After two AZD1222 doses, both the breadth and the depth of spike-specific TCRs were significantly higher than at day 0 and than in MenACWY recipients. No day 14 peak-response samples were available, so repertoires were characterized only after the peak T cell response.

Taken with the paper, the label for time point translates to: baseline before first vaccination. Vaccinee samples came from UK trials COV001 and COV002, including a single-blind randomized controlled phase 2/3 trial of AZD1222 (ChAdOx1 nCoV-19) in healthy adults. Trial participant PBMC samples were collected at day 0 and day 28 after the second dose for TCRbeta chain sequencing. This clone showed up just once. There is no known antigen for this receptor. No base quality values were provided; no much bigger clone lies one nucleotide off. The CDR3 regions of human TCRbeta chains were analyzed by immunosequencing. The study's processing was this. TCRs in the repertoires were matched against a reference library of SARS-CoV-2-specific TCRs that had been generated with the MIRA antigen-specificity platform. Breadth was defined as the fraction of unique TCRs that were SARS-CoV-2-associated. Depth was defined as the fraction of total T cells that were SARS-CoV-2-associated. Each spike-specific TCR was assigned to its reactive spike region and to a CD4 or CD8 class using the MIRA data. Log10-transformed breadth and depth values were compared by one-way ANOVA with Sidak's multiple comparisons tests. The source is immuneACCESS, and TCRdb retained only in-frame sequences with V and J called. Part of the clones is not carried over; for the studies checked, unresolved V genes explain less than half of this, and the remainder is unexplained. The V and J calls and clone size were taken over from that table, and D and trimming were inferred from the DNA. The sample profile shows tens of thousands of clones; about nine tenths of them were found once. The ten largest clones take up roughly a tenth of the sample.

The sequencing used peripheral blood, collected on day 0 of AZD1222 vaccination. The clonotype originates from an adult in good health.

Read as DNA, the sequence is TGTGCCAGCAGCTCCCGGGGAGACAATTCCTACGAGCAGTACTTC. This yields the protein CASSSRGDNSYEQYF. The receptor chain draws on TRBV7-8 and TRBJ2-7, and the D gene may be TRBD2, 5 bases matching. The germline ends are 14 bases apart after V is trimmed by 4 bases and J by 1 base. Measured from the cysteine to the phenylalanine, the CDR3 is 15 residues long. The CDR3 DNA has 45 bases and is translated from base 1. Based on the germline V gene, the CDR1 and CDR2 sequences are SGHVS and FQNEAQ.